Listed below are T cell receptor beta chains from one sample, sequenced in a study of cytomegalovirus exposure and HLA in healthy donors. Here immunoSEQ multiplex PCR was the method, and the copy in TCRdb shows in-frame clones only, minus some. The sample gives some 130,000 clones, around 89% of which show up once; just under 6.5% is in the top ten. Source material: PBMCs. These receptors were taken from a woman aged 18-35 years in good health and CMV-seropositive. Each CDR3 is given with its conserved first and last residue. Fields, in order: V gene, clone size, D gene, J gene, CDR3 protein, CDR3 DNA. The D gene is left open where the match is weak. Only some rows state a clone size, as once, few, many or a class for expanded clones.

TRBV11-2	.	TRBD1	TRBJ2-3	CASSSDRGRADTQYF	TGTGCCAGCAGCTCCGACAGGGGGCGCGCAGATACGCAGTATTTT
TRBV18	.	TRBD2	TRBJ2-2	CASSPGLAGVGTGELFF	TGTGCCAGCTCACCGGGACTAGCGGGAGTTGGGACCGGGGAGCTGTTTTTT
TRBV7-9	.	TRBD2	TRBJ2-3	CASSATSGGTLDTQYF	TGTGCCAGCAGCGCAACTAGCGGGGGGACATTAGATACGCAGTATTTT
TRBV7-8	.	.	TRBJ1-4	CASSLGPGSTNEKLFF	TGTGCCAGCAGCTTAGGACCCGGGAGTACTAATGAAAAACTGTTTTTT
TRBV7-9	.	.	TRBJ2-1	CASSLTASNEQFF	TGTGCCAGCAGCTTAACCGCTAGCAATGAGCAGTTCTTC
TRBV7-2	.	TRBD1	TRBJ1-2	CASSSKTGAFYGYTF	TGTGCCAGCAGCTCGAAGACAGGGGCCTTCTATGGCTACACCTTC
TRBV6-1	.	TRBD2	TRBJ2-1	CASSERASGGAMPGFEQFF	TGTGCCAGCAGTGAAAGGGCTAGCGGGGGGGCGATGCCAGGCTTTGAGCAGTTCTTC
TRBV9	.	TRBD1	TRBJ1-2	CASSEPLDRDDYGYTF	TGTGCCAGCAGTGAGCCCCTGGACAGGGACGACTATGGCTACACCTTC
TRBV5-1	.	.	TRBJ1-5	CASSETGNQPQHF	TGCGCCAGCAGCGAGACAGGTAATCAGCCCCAGCATTTT
TRBV6-1	.	.	TRBJ1-1	CASSEQGGVLNTEAFF	TGTGCCAGCAGTGAACAGGGAGGGGTTCTGAACACTGAAGCTTTCTTT
TRBV6-5	.	TRBD1	TRBJ1-2	CASSYLGTGAGGYTF	TGTGCCAGCAGTTACTTGGGGACAGGGGCGGGTGGCTACACCTTC
TRBV7-9	.	.	TRBJ2-1	CASSLPGSSYNEQFF	TGTGCCAGCAGCTTACCGGGGAGCTCCTACAATGAGCAGTTCTTC
TRBV5-6	.	TRBD2	TRBJ2-1	CASNLAGSFYNEQFF	TGTGCCAGCAACCTAGCGGGGTCTTTCTACAATGAGCAGTTCTTC
TRBV18	.	.	TRBJ2-2	CASSPPGGAHTGELFF	TGTGCCAGCTCACCACCCGGAGGGGCCCACACCGGGGAGCTGTTTTTT
TRBV9	.	TRBD1	TRBJ2-1	CASSVGDGTGEQFF	TGTGCCAGCAGCGTAGGGGACGGGACAGGGGAGCAGTTCTTC
TRBV4-3	.	.	TRBJ1-2	CASSQDLEDYGYTF	TGCGCCAGCAGCCAAGATCTTGAGGACTATGGCTACACCTTC
TRBV30	.	.	TRBJ2-6	CAWSGGTGANVLTF	TGTGCCTGGAGTGGAGGGACTGGGGCCAACGTCCTGACTTTC
TRBV30	.	TRBD1	TRBJ1-5	CAWNGQGPNQPQHF	TGTGCCTGGAACGGACAGGGGCCTAATCAGCCCCAGCATTTT
TRBV29-1	.	.	TRBJ2-7	CSVEYRVGYEQYF	TGCAGCGTTGAATACAGGGTAGGGTACGAGCAGTACTTC
TRBV11-2	.	.	TRBJ2-5	CASSLTTGLRETQYF	TGTGCCAGCAGCCTTACTACAGGGTTGCGAGAGACCCAGTACTTC
TRBV11-2	few	TRBD1	TRBJ1-2	CASSREGADGYTF	TGTGCCAGCAGCCGGGAGGGGGCGGATGGCTACACCTTC
TRBV27	.	TRBD1	TRBJ1-1	CASSLMGQGMSTEAFF	TGTGCCAGCAGTTTGATGGGACAGGGGATGAGTACTGAAGCTTTCTTT
TRBV6-1	.	.	TRBJ1-2	CASSEFQGTNYGYTF	TGTGCCAGCAGTGAATTCCAGGGGACTAACTATGGCTACACCTTC
TRBV25-1	.	.	TRBJ2-3	CASIQDSASTDTQYF	TGTGCCAGCATCCAGGACAGTGCCAGCACAGATACGCAGTATTTT
TRBV9	few	TRBD1	TRBJ2-2	CASSARTGNNGELFF	TGTGCCAGCAGCGCCCGGACAGGCAACAACGGGGAGCTGTTTTTT
TRBV2	.	TRBD2	TRBJ2-7	CASSGGGYDEQYF	TGTGCCAGCAGTGGGGGGGGGTACGACGAGCAGTACTTC
TRBV27	.	.	TRBJ1-1	CASCGWGLNTEAFF	TGTGCCAGCTGCGGGTGGGGGCTGAACACTGAAGCTTTCTTT
TRBV4-1	few	.	TRBJ2-1	CASSQVQDSPVEQFF	TGCGCCAGCAGCCAAGTTCAGGACTCCCCTGTCGAGCAGTTCTTC
TRBV5-1	.	TRBD2	TRBJ2-3	CASSTGTSGSRTDTQYF	TGCGCCAGCAGCACTGGGACTAGCGGGTCCCGCACAGATACGCAGTATTTT
TRBV7-2	.	TRBD1	TRBJ1-1	CASSLTGVNTEAFF	TGTGCCAGCAGCTTGACAGGGGTGAACACTGAAGCTTTCTTT
TRBV5-6	.	TRBD1	TRBJ1-5	CASSSGQGGIYSNQPQHF	TGTGCCAGCAGCTCAGGACAGGGGGGGATTTATAGCAATCAGCCCCAGCATTTT
TRBV30	.	.	TRBJ1-4	CAWSVWQGDEKLFF	TGTGCCTGGAGTGTATGGCAGGGTGACGAAAAACTGTTTTTT
TRBV7-6	.	TRBD2	TRBJ2-3	CASSFAGVSDTQYF	TGTGCCAGCAGCTTCGCGGGAGTGTCAGATACGCAGTATTTT
TRBV30	.	TRBD2	TRBJ2-7	CAWSAGGRAVIEQYF	TGTGCCTGGAGTGCGGGCGGGAGGGCTGTAATCGAGCAGTACTTC
TRBV15	.	.	TRBJ2-1	CATSSTRGNEQFF	TGTGCCACCAGCAGTACCCGGGGGAATGAGCAGTTCTTC
TRBV18	.	.	TRBJ1-3	CASSGSSGNTIYF	TGTGCCAGCTCCGGGAGCTCTGGAAACACCATATATTTT
TRBV7-9	.	TRBD1	TRBJ2-7	CASSLAVGQAYEQYF	TGTGCCAGCAGCTTAGCGGTTGGACAGGCCTACGAGCAGTACTTC